This T cell receptor (beta chain) was sequenced in a study of beta chain features in type 1 diabetes. The CDR3 is made up of 14 amino acids. Germline V gives CDR1 SGHRS, CDR2 YFSETQ. V lost 0 bases and J lost 6, with 10 bases in between. All of the isolated RNA was reverse transcribed, so expressed TCRB transcripts were sequenced. Using immunoSEQ multiplex PCR, the repertoire was profiled, and TCRdb retains in-frame clones only, with some absent. The profile shows 200,000 to 250,000 clones, about 71% of them singletons. This TCR was recovered from a man younger than 40 in good health. The sequenced sample consisted of naive CD4+ T cells from blood. V gene TRBV5-1 combines with J gene TRBJ2-1; D perhaps matches TRBD1 (5 bases). CDR3 coding DNA: TGCGCCAGCAGCTTGGAGGCAAGGGGCAATGAGCAGTTCTTC. Translating gives CASSLEARGNEQFF.